This T cell receptor (beta chain) was identified in a study of blood T cell repertoires in COVID-19. The data were produced by immunoSEQ multiplex PCR, yet TCRdb's version contains in-frame clones alone and is incomplete. Of under 300,000 clones detected, more than 75% appear once; the ten largest clones hold approximately 13%. Germline assignment: CDR1 SGHTA and CDR2 FQGNSA. V lost 0 bases and J lost 4; bases outside the gene matches: 2. The CDR3 is made up of 15 amino acids. This sequence joins TRBV7-2 and TRBJ2-1, with TRBD2 identical over 8 bases. Source material: peripheral blood. The receptor was derived from a man older than 75 with acute or convalescent COVID-19. DNA for the CDR3: TGTGCCAGCAGCTTAGCGGCGGGGGGATACAATGAGCAGTTCTTC. Protein: CASSLAAGGYNEQFF.